These T cell receptor beta chains were read from a single sample in a study of blood T cell repertoires in COVID-19. Generated by immunoSEQ multiplex PCR, the TCRdb table keeps only in-frame clones and is missing some. The sample includes 200,000 to 250,000 clones, around nine tenths of them seen just once. Sequencing used peripheral blood. All receptors derive from a woman between 55 and 75 years old with acute or convalescent COVID-19. Both conserved end residues are part of each CDR3.

TRBJ1-1,TRBV19,CASSIRASQGQGNTEAFF
TRBJ2-3,TRBV9,CASSVTPGQTSTDTQYF
TRBJ1-5,TRBV19,CASSIIERGNQPQHF
TRBJ1-4,TRBV5-5,CASSTWDTRREKLFF
TRBJ1-1,TRBV5-8,CASSLGLSSAEAFF
TRBJ1-3,TRBV5-1,CASSLGSGLGSGNTIYF
TRBJ1-1,TRBV28,CASTTGRVYPEAFF
TRBJ2-4,TRBV4-1,CASSQVGLAGGEVKNIQYF
TRBJ1-2,TRBV30,CAWTPQGNYGYTF
TRBJ2-7,TRBV11-2,CASSFGQKGHYEQYF
TRBJ2-7,TRBV28,CASSLTGGYEQYF
TRBJ2-5,TRBV5-4,CASSSPSGRGETQYF
TRBJ2-1,TRBV7-2,CASSLVTGGPGEQFF
TRBJ2-1,TRBV5-1,CASSSGGVGYNEQFF
TRBJ2-7,TRBV5-1,CASSLGPGQGYEQYF
TRBJ1-2,TRBV23-1,CASSQNLGQGADYGYTF
TRBJ1-1,TRBV5-1,CASSFKGDEGTEAFF
TRBJ2-5,TRBV29-1,CSVKTTSFQETQYF
TRBJ1-6,TRBV3-1/TRBV3-2,CASSQARASSYNSPLHF
TRBJ1-5,TRBV7-2,CASREGQASYSNQPQHF
TRBJ1-5,TRBV16,CASSQSGGRGQPQHF
TRBJ2-1,TRBV4-1,CASSDRMGYNEQFF
TRBJ1-2,TRBV18,CASSPWDTIGYGYTF
TRBJ2-7,TRBV3-1/TRBV3-2,CASSLTSGVYEQYF
TRBJ1-2,TRBV11-2,CASSSGLTGYYTF
TRBJ1-2,TRBV9,CASSVSGTGGYGYTF
TRBJ2-7,TRBV28,CASRGKGLVPIYEQYF
TRBJ1-2,TRBV21-1,CASSIFHRTGQRGYTF